This note documents a single TCR beta chain sequence. The entry originates in a study of blood T cell repertoires in COVID-19. Study summary: COVID-19 samples collected from the United States, Italy and Spain covered acute and convalescent phases.

CDR3 length: 16 residues. Germline V gives CDR1 ENHRY, CDR2 SYGVKD. The V end was cut by 0 bases, the J end by 4 bases, with 16 bases between. In the authors' workflow: Amplifying reference gene primers gave estimates of nucleated cell counts. Profiled with immunoSEQ multiplex PCR; TCRdb holds only in-frame clones, not every one. V, J and clone size were drawn from that table, and D and trimming were deduced from the DNA. The sample consists of approximately 250,000 clones, approximately 86% of them appearing once. The sequenced material came from peripheral blood. The chain is built from TRBV10-3 and TRBJ2-7, with D perhaps TRBD1 (6 bases). The receptor comes from a human donor in a cohort sampled during active COVID-19. DNA of the CDR3: TGTGCCATCAGTGAGTCCGGCAGGGGATTCAGGTACGAGCAGTACTTC. The encoded protein is CAISESGRGFRYEQYF.